This T cell receptor beta chain was recovered during a study of technical replicates of blood from several donors. Sequencing used immunoSEQ multiplex PCR; TCRdb keeps in-frame clones, though not all of them. The table lists roughly 64,000 clones, around nine tenths of them singletons. V dropped 5 bases and J dropped 5; count of bases not matched to a gene: 5. Germline values: CDR1 ENHRY, CDR2 SYGVKD. There are 14 residues in the CDR3. What was sequenced was PBMCs. This sequence was found in a human donor in good health. Some clones in this sample may be carry-over from other donors' samples. The rearrangement links TRBV10-3 to TRBJ2-2, with TRBD2 identical over 7 bases. Written as DNA, the CDR3 is TGTGCCATCAGTAACTGGGGGGGGACCGGGGAGCTGTTTTTT. Residues: CAISNWGGTGELFF.